These T cell receptor beta chains were read from a single sample in a study of response to subunit inactivated influenza vaccine. TCRdb re-analysed the RT-PCR reads in MiXCR, keeping a single row per CDR3 protein. Of about 800,000 distinct CDR3 sequences listed, about 20% are singletons. Specimen: PBMCs from blood, collected roughly 5 days after vaccination. The receptors shown here come from a man aged 50 to 60 who received an inactivated influenza vaccine. The CDR3 runs from the conserved cysteine through the conserved F or W. D genes are given only for firm matches. The size entry is marked missing in some rows and otherwise reads once, few, many or a size class.

TRBJ2-2	TRBD2	TRBV5-1	.	CASRRTGLAGSSPGELFF	TGCGCCAGCCGTAGAACGGGACTAGCGGGTTCGAGCCCCGGGGAGCTGTTTTTT
TRBJ2-7	.	TRBV15	.	CATSRVQGGEQYF	TGTGCCACCAGCAGGGTCCAAGGGGGCGAGCAGTACTTC
TRBJ2-1	TRBD2	TRBV20-1	.	CSAAPGGIYNEQFF	TGCAGTGCTGCCCCGGGGGGGATCTACAATGAGCAGTTCTTC
TRBJ2-1	TRBD1	TRBV12-3/TRBV12-4	many	CASSGDRGLYNEQFF	TGTGCCAGCAGTGGGGACAGGGGGCTATACAATGAGCAGTTCTTC
TRBJ1-1	.	TRBV6-2/TRBV6-3	many	CASSKSPWASVGNTEAFF	TGTGCCAGCAGTAAGTCTCCCTGGGCCTCCGTGGGGAACACTGAAGCTTTCTTT
TRBJ1-2	.	TRBV11-3	many	CASSLSRGIGYTF	TGTGCCAGCAGCTTATCGAGGGGAATCGGCTACACCTTC
TRBJ1-2	.	TRBV12-3/TRBV12-4	few	CASSARQVFNYGYTF	TGTGCCAGCAGTGCCAGACAAGTTTTTAACTATGGCTACACCTTC
TRBJ2-1	.	TRBV5-1	.	CASSQFSNEQFF	TGCGCCAGCAGCCAGTTTAGTAATGAGCAGTTCTTC
TRBJ2-5	.	TRBV7-2	.	CASSLASRGDQYF	TGTGCCAGCAGCTTAGCTAGCCGGGGCGACCAGTACTTC
TRBJ2-3	TRBD2	TRBV4-2	.	CASGKAGGFTDTQYF	TGTGCCAGCGGAAAAGCGGGGGGGTTCACAGATACGCAGTATTTT
TRBJ1-5	.	TRBV12-3/TRBV12-4	few	CASSLKDWPQHF	TGTGCCAGCAGTTTAAAAGATTGGCCCCAGCATTTT
TRBJ2-5	TRBD1	TRBV9	few	CASSVGGQGRETQYF	TGTGCCAGCAGCGTAGGGGGACAGGGAAGAGAGACCCAGTACTTC
TRBJ1-5	.	TRBV6-2/TRBV6-3	.	CASSYLSNQPQHF	TGTGCCAGCAGTTACCTTAGCAATCAGCCCCAGCATTTT
TRBJ2-4	.	TRBV10-3	.	CAISELGPVGAKNIQYF	TGTGCCATCAGTGAGTTGGGACCGGTTGGAGCCAAAAACATTCAGTACTTC
TRBJ2-3	TRBD1	TRBV28	.	CASSFGWDRDTDTQYF	TGTGCCAGCAGTTTCGGGTGGGACAGGGACACAGATACGCAGTATTTT
TRBJ2-5	TRBD2	TRBV5-1	few	CASSLQAGGEQETQYF	TGCGCCAGCAGCTTGCAAGCGGGAGGGGAACAAGAGACCCAGTACTTC
TRBJ1-6	.	TRBV30	.	CAWSSGPRLHF	TGTGCCTGGAGTTCGGGTCCTCGCCTCCACTTT
TRBJ1-1	.	TRBV20-1	.	CSARSGSTEAFF	TGCAGTGCTAGATCTGGGAGCACTGAAGCTTTCTTT
TRBJ2-5	.	TRBV24-1	few	CATSDSGTQETQYF	TGTGCCACCAGTGATTCAGGGACGCAAGAGACCCAGTACTTC
TRBJ2-2	.	TRBV5-1	.	CASSLDADPGELFF	TGCGCCAGCAGCTTGGATGCGGATCCCGGGGAGCTGTTTTTT
TRBJ2-7	TRBD2	TRBV7-9	.	CASSSLERRRERYEQYF	TGTGCCAGCAGCTCCCTAGAACGTAGGCGGGAGAGGTACGAGCAGTACTTC
TRBJ2-3	.	TRBV10-3	.	CAVGTADTQYF	TGTGCCGTGGGTACGGCCGATACGCAGTATTTT
TRBJ2-3	.	TRBV24-1	few	CATSDLQAGDTQYF	TGTGCCACCAGTGATTTGCAAGCGGGTGATACGCAGTATTTT
TRBJ1-4	.	TRBV7-9	.	CASRRGVANEKLFF	TGTGCCAGCAGAAGAGGCGTCGCTAATGAAAAACTGTTTTTT
TRBJ2-7	.	TRBV7-8	.	CASSLAGALSYEQYF	TGTGCCAGCAGCTTAGCGGGAGCGTTATCCTACGAGCAGTACTTC
TRBJ1-6	.	TRBV20-1	once	CSASQGSGNSPLHF	TGCAGTGCTAGCCAGGGTTCGGGGAATTCACCCCTCCACTTT
TRBJ2-5	.	TRBV11-2	.	CASSLGGLQYQETQYF	TGTGCCAGCAGCTTAGGGGGGCTTCAGTACCAAGAGACCCAGTACTTC
TRBJ1-3	.	TRBV9	few	CASSPAYEGNTIYF	TGTGCCAGCAGCCCCGCATACGAGGGGAACACCATATATTTT
TRBJ1-1	.	TRBV9	.	CASSESGGMSTEAFF	TGTGCCAGCAGCGAATCGGGGGGCATGAGCACTGAAGCTTTCTTT
TRBJ2-7	.	TRBV6-5	.	CASSYPTRAERTYEQYF	TGTGCCAGCAGTTACCCGACAAGGGCAGAGCGTACCTACGAGCAGTACTTC
TRBJ2-4	TRBD2	TRBV19	.	CASSMLEGGPGNIQYF	TGTGCCAGTAGTATGTTGGAGGGAGGGCCTGGAAACATTCAGTACTTC
TRBJ2-1	.	TRBV11-2	few	CASGAEYNEQFF	TGTGCCAGCGGGGCTGAATACAATGAGCAGTTCTTC
TRBJ2-7	.	TRBV6-5	many	CASKFSYEQYF	TGTGCCAGCAAATTTAGTTACGAGCAGTACTTC
TRBJ2-7	TRBD2	TRBV10-3	many	CAISDTSDSYEQYF	TGTGCCATCAGTGATACTAGCGACTCCTACGAGCAGTACTTC
TRBJ1-6	.	TRBV12-3/TRBV12-4	.	CASTLGLTDNSPLHF	TGTGCCAGCACCCTGGGACTGACAGATAATTCACCCCTCCACTTT
TRBJ1-5	TRBD1	TRBV10-3	few	CAIGQAYNQPQHF	TGTGCCATCGGACAGGCTTACAATCAGCCCCAGCATTTT
TRBJ2-7	.	TRBV27	few	CASSPGLRAREQYF	TGTGCCAGCAGTCCAGGACTCAGAGCTAGGGAGCAGTACTTC
TRBJ1-5	TRBD1	TRBV20-1	few	CSARSGDSNQPQHF	TGCAGTGCTAGATCAGGGGACAGTAATCAGCCCCAGCATTTT
TRBJ2-7	TRBD2	TRBV4-3	.	CASSQDWRGGRYEQYF	TGCGCCAGCAGCCAAGATTGGCGGGGGGGCCGCTACGAGCAGTACTTC
TRBJ2-7	.	TRBV10-3	.	CAISSQRPGVRENEQYF	TGTGCCATCAGTTCCCAACGACCAGGGGTGCGGGAAAACGAGCAGTACTTC
TRBJ2-3	TRBD1	TRBV6-1	.	CASSRDRGIDTQYF	TGTGCCAGCAGCCGTGACAGGGGAATAGATACGCAGTATTTT
TRBJ2-2	TRBD1	TRBV5-1	few	CASSSTGGSTGELFF	TGCGCCAGCAGCTCGACAGGGGGAAGTACCGGGGAGCTGTTTTTT
TRBJ1-1	.	TRBV4-3	.	CASSQGQGAAFF	TGCGCCAGCAGCCAAGGCCAGGGTGCAGCTTTCTTT
TRBJ1-4	.	TRBV7-2	.	CASSPRRGGNEKLFF	TGTGCCAGCAGCCCCCGGCGGGGGGGTAATGAAAAACTGTTTTTT
TRBJ2-3	.	TRBV7-3	few	CASRGSSDTQYF	TGTGCCAGCAGAGGTAGTTCAGATACGCAGTATTTT
TRBJ2-1	.	TRBV20-1	.	CSAREPRGNNEQFF	TGCAGTGCTAGAGAACCTAGAGGGAACAATGAGCAGTTCTTC
TRBJ2-5	.	TRBV29-1	few	CSVEQARARGETQYF	TGCAGCGTTGAACAGGCCAGGGCCAGGGGAGAGACCCAGTACTTC
TRBJ2-1	.	TRBV29-1	.	CSVRAEALYNEQFF	TGCAGCGTGCGAGCGGAGGCACTCTACAATGAGCAGTTCTTC
TRBJ2-3	TRBD2	TRBV10-2	.	CASSESRLAGGSTDTQYF	TGCGCCAGCAGTGAGTCTCGCCTAGCGGGGGGATCCACAGATACGCAGTATTTT
TRBJ2-2	TRBD1	TRBV28	.	CASRGQGADGELFF	TGTGCCAGCAGAGGACAGGGGGCTGACGGGGAGCTGTTTTTT
TRBJ1-4	.	TRBV29-1	.	CSVEGGAGEKLFF	TGCAGCGTTGAAGGGGGCGCGGGTGAAAAACTGTTTTTT